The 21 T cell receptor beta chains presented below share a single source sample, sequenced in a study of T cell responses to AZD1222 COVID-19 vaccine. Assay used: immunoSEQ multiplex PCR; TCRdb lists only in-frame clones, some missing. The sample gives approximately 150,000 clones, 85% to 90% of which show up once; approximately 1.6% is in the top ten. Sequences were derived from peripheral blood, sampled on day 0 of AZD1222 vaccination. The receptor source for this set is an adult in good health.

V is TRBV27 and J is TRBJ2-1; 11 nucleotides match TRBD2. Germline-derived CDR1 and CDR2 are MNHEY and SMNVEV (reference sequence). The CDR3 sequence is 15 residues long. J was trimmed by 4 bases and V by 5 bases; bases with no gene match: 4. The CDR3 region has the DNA TGTGCCAGCAGTCAACTAGCGGGAGTTTACAATGAGCAGTTCTTC. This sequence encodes CASSQLAGVYNEQFF.

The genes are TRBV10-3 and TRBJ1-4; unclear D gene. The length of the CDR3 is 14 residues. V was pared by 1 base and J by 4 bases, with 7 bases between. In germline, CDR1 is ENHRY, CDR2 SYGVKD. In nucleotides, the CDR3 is TGTGCCATCAGTGAGTGGCAGTTTAATGAAAAACTGTTTTTT. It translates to CAISEWQFNEKLFF.

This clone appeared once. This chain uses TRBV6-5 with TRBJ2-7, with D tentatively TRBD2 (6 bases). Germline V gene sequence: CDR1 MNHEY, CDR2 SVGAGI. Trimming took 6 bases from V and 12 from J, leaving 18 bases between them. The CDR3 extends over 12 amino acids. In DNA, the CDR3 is TGTGCCAGCAGCGCGGGATCCGGAGGGCGGTACGTC. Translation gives CASSAGSGGRYV.

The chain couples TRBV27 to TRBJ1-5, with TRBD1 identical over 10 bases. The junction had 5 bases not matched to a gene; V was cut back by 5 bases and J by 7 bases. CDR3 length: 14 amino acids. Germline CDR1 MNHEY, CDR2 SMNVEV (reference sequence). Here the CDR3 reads CASSPRTGGQPQHF. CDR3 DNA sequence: TGTGCCAGCAGTCCCCGGACAGGGGGGCAGCCCCAGCATTTT.

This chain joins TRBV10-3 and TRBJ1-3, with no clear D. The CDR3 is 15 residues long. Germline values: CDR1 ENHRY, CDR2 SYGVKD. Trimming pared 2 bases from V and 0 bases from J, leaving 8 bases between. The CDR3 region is CAISEAGASGNTIYF. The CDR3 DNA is TGTGCCATCAGTGAGGCGGGCGCCTCTGGAAACACCATATATTTT.

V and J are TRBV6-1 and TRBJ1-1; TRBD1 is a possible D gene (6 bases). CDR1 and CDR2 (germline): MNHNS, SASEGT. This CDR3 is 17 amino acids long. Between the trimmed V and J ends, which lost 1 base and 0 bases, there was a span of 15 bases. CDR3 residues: CASSEDRVAFMNTEAFF. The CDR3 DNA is TGTGCCAGCAGTGAAGACAGGGTGGCCTTTATGAACACTGAAGCTTTCTTT.

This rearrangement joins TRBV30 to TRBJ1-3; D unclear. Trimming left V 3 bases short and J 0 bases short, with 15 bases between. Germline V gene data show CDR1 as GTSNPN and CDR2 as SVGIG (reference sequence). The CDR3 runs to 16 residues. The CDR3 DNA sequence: TGTGCCTGGAGCGAGGGATGGCAGAACTCTGGAAACACCATATATTTT. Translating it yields CAWSEGWQNSGNTIYF.

The CDR3 loop reads CAWTGARSYNSPLHF. The DNA of the CDR3 is TGTGCCTGGACAGGGGCGCGGTCCTATAATTCACCCCTCCACTTT. The rearrangement joins TRBV30 to TRBJ1-6; D may be TRBD1 (6 bases). Trimming left V 4 bases short and J 1 base short, with 11 bases between. Per the germline V gene, CDR1 is GTSNPN and CDR2 is SVGIG (reference sequence). The CDR3 consists of 15 residues. Complete variable domain (other parts from reference TRBV30 and TRBJ1-6): SQTIHQWPATLVQPVGSPLSLECTVEGTSNPNLYWYRQAAGRGLQLLFYSVGIGQISSEVPQNLSASRPQDRQFILSSKKLLLSDSGFYLCAWTGARSYNSPLHFGNGTRLTVT.

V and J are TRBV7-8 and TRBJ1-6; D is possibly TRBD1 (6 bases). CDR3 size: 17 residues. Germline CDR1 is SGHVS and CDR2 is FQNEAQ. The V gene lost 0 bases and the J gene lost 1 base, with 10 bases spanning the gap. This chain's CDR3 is CASSLAGGQSYNSPLHF. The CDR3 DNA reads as TGTGCCAGCAGCTTAGCAGGGGGGCAATCCTATAATTCACCCCTCCACTTT. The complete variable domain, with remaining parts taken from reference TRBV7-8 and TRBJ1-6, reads GAGVSQSPRYKVAKRGQDVALRCDPISGHVSLFWYQQALGQGPEFLTYFQNEAQLDKSGLPSDRFFAERPEGSVSTLKIQRTQQEDSAVYLCASSLAGGQSYNSPLHFGNGTRLTVT.

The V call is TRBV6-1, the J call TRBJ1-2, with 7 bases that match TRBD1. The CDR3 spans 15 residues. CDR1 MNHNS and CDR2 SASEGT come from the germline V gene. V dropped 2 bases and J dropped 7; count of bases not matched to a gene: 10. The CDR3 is CASSESVGGVGGYTF. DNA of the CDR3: TGTGCCAGCAGTGAAAGTGTAGGGGGCGTTGGTGGCTACACCTTC.

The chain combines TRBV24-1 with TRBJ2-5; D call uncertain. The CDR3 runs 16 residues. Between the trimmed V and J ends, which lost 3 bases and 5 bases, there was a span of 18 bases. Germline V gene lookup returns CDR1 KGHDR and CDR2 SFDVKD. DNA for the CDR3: TGTGCCACCAGTGATCCCTCCGAGCTAGGTTGGGAGACCCAGTACTTC. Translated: CATSDPSELGWETQYF.

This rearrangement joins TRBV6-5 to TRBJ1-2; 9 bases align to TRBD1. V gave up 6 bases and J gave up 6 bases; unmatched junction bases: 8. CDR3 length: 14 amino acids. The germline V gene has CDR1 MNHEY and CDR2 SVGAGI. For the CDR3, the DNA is TGTGCCAGCAGGGGGGACAGGGCATCCGATGGCTACACCTTC. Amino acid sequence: CASRGDRASDGYTF.

For the CDR3, the DNA is TGTGCCAGCAGTTTCCTGACGGGGGACAGAGCCTTTGGCTACACCTTC. It specifies CASSFLTGDRAFGYTF. This rearrangement joins TRBV28 to TRBJ1-2, with 7 bases fitting TRBD1. The CDR3 length is 16 residues. From germline, CDR1 is MDHEN and CDR2 SYDVKM. V lost 3 bases and J lost 7; bases outside the gene matches: 14.

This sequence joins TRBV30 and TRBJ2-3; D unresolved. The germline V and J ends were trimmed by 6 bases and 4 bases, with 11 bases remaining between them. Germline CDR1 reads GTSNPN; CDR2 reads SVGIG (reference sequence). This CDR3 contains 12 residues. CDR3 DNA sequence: TGTGCCTGCCATGCTTCCGCAGATACGCAGTATTTT. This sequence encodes CACHASADTQYF.

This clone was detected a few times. CDR3 loop: CATTGGLNTEAFF. CDR3 DNA: TGTGCCACCACAGGTGGGCTAAACACTGAAGCTTTCTTT. The chain is built from TRBV10-3 and TRBJ1-1, with a tentative D call TRBD1 (5 bases). The ends were cut back, 10 bases at V and 2 bases at J, with 14 bases in the middle. CDR1 and CDR2 (germline): ENHRY, SYGVKD. The CDR3 loop spans 13 amino acids.

The CDR3 spells CASSQGSGGAGTDTQYF. The CDR3 coding sequence is TGTGCCAGCAGCCAAGGGAGCGGGGGGGCCGGCACAGATACGCAGTATTTT. J is TRBJ2-3 and V is TRBV3-1 (or the pseudogene TRBV3-2); 10 bases agree with TRBD2. V dropped 1 base and J dropped 1; count of bases not matched to a gene: 5. Germline values: CDR1 LGHDT, CDR2 YNNKEL (reference sequence). The CDR3 consists of 17 residues.

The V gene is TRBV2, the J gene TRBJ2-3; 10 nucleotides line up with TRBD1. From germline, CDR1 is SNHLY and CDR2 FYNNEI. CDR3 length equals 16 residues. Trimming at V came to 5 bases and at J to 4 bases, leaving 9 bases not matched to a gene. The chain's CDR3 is CASSIDRGRSPDTQYF. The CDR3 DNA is TGTGCCAGCAGTATAGACAGGGGGCGCAGTCCAGATACGCAGTATTTT.

The CDR3 sequence: CASSEARTQGGYTF. The DNA for the CDR3 is TGTGCCAGCAGTGAAGCGAGAACTCAGGGTGGCTACACCTTC. J is TRBJ1-2 and V is TRBV6-1; D may be TRBD1 (5 bases). This CDR3 spans 14 amino acids. The germline CDR1 and CDR2 sequences are MNHNS and SASEGT. The V and J ends lost 0 bases and 7 bases respectively, with 12 bases between them.

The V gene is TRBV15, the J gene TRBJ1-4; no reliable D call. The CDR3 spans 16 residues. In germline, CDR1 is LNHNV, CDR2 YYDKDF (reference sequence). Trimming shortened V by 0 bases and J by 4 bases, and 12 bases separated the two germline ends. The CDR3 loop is CATSRDGGGGNEKLFF. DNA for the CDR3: TGTGCCACCAGCAGAGATGGAGGAGGCGGTAATGAAAAACTGTTTTTT.

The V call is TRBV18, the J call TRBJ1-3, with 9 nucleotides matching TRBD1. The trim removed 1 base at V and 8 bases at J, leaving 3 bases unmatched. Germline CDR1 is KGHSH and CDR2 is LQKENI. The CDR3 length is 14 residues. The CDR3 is CASSPLRDRDTIYF. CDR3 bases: TGTGCCAGCTCACCACTGAGGGACAGGGACACCATATATTTT.

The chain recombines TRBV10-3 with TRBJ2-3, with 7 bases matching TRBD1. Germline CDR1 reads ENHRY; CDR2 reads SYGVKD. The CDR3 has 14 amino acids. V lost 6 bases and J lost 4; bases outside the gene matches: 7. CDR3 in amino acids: CAIRLGGAADTQYF. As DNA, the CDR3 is TGTGCCATCAGGTTAGGGGGCGCAGCAGATACGCAGTATTTT.